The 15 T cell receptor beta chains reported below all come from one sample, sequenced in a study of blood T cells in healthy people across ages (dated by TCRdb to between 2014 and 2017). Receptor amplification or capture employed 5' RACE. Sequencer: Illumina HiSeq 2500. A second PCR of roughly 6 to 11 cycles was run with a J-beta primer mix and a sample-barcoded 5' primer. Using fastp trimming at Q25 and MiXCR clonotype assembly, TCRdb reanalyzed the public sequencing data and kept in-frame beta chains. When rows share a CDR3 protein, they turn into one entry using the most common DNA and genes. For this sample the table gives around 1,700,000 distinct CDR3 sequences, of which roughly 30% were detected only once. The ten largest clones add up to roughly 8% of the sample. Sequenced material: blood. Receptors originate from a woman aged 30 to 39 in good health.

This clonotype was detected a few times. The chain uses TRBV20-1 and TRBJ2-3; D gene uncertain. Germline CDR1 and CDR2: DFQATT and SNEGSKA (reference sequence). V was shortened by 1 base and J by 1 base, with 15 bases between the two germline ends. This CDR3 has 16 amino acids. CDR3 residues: CSARGRPGGRTDTQYF. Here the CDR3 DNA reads TGCAGTGCTAGAGGGCGTCCGGGCGGCCGCACAGATACGCAGTATTTT.

The CDR3 coding sequence is TGTGCCAGCAGAGACCAGGGGGCGCGGGGCTATGGCTACACCTTC. Amino acids: CASRDQGARGYGYTF. The chain links TRBV6-1 to TRBJ1-2; the match to TRBD1 covers 8 bases. With 6 bases clipped from V and 4 bases from J, the junction kept 10 bases outside the gene matches. This CDR3 is built from 15 residues. Germline V gene sequence: CDR1 MNHNS, CDR2 SASEGT.

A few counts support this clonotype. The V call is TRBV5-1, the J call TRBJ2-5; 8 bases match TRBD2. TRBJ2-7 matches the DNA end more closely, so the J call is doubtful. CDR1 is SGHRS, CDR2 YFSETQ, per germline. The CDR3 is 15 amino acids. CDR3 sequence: CASSLLGREGSEQYF. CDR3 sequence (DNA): TGCGCCAGCAGCTTGTTGGGTCGGGAGGGGAGCGAGCAGTACTTC.

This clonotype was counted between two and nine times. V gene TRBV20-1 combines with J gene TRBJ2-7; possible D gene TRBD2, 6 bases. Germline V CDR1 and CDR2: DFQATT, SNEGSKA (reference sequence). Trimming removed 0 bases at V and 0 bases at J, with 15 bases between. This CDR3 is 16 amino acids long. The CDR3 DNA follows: TGCAGTGCTAGAGATCCTGAGGGGCGGGACTCCTACGAGCAGTACTTC. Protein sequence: CSARDPEGRDSYEQYF.

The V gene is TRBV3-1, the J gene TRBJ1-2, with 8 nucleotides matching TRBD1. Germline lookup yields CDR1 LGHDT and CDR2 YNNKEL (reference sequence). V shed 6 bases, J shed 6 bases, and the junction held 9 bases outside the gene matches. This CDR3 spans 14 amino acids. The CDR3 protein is CASSGRTGHHGYTF. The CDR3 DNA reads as TGTGCCAGCAGTGGTCGGACAGGGCACCATGGCTACACCTTC.

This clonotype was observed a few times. The chain's CDR3 is CATSAQGQGQFMSQETQYF. The CDR3 DNA is TGTGCCACCAGTGCCCAAGGACAGGGCCAATTTATGTCCCAAGAGACCCAGTACTTC. The chain has TRBV24-1 and TRBJ2-5; 8 nucleotides align to TRBD1. J gave up 1 base and V 5 bases, and 17 bases lay outside the gene matches. Germline CDR1 reads KGHDR; CDR2 reads SFDVKD. There are 19 residues in the CDR3.

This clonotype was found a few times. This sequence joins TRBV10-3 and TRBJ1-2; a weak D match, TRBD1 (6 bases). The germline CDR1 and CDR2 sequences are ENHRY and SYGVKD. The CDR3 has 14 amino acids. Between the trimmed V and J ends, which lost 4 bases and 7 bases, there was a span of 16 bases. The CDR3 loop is CAISAGGGPVGYTF. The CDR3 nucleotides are TGTGCCATCAGTGCCGGGGGCGGTCCAGTTGGCTACACCTTC.

The CDR3 DNA sequence: TGTGCCAGCAGCTTCTTGACTTCGCGGCAGTACTTC. Protein product: CASSFLTSRQYF. This rearrangement joins TRBV7-9 to TRBJ2-7; D is ambiguous. Germline V gene data show CDR1 as SEHNR and CDR2 as FQNEAQ (reference sequence). This CDR3 comprises 12 residues. Trimming stripped 3 bases from V and 9 bases from J, with 12 bases between.

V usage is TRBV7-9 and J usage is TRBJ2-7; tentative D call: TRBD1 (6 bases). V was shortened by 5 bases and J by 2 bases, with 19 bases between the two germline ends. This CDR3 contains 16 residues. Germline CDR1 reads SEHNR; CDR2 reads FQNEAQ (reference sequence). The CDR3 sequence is CASSQSQGLGAYEQYF. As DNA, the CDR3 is TGTGCCAGCAGCCAATCACAGGGCTTGGGGGCCTACGAGCAGTACTTC.

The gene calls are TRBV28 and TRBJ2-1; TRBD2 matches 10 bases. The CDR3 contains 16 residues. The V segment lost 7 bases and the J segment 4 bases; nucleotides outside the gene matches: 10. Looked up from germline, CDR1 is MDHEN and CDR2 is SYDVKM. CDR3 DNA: TGTGCCAGCAATCAATTCACTAGCGGGAAGTACAATGAGCAGTTCTTC. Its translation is CASNQFTSGKYNEQFF. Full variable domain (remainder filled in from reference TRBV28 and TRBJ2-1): DVKVTQSSRYLVKRTGEKVFLECVQDMDHENMFWYRQDPGLGLRLIYFSYDVKMKEKGDIPEGYSVSREKKERFSLILESASTNQTSMYLCASNQFTSGKYNEQFFGPGTRLTVL.

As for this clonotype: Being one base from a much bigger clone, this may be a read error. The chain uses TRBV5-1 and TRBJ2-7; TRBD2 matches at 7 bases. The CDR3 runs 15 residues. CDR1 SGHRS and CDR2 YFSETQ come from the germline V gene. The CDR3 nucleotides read TGCGCCAGCAATAGGGAGGGTTCCAGCTCCTACGAGCGGTACTTC. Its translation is CASNREGSSSYERYF. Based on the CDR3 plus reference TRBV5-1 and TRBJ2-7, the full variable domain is KAGVTQTPRYLIKTRGQQVTLSCSPISGHRSVSWYQQTPGQGLQFLFEYFSETQRNKGNFPGRFSGRQFSNSRSEMNVSTLELGDSALYLCASNREGSSSYERYFGPGTRLTVT.

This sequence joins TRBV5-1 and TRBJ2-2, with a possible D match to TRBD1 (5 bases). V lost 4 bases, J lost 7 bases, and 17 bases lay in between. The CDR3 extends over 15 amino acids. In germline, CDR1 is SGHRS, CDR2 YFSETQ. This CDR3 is CASSPGHGRSGELFF. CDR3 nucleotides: TGCGCCAGCAGCCCCGGACACGGTCGGAGCGGGGAGCTGTTTTTT.

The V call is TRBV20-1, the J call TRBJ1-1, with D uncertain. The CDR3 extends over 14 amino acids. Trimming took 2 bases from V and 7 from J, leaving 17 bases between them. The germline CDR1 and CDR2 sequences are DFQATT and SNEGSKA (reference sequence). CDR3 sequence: CSARPPPKGGEAFF. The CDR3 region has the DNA TGCAGTGCTAGACCCCCCCCAAAGGGCGGTGAAGCTTTCTTT.

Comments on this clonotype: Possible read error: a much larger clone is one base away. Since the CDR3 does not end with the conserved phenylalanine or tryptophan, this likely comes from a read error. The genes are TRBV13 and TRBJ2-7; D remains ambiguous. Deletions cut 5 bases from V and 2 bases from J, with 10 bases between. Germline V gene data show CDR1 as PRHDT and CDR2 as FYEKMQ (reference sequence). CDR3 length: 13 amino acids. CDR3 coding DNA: TGTGCCAGCAGCCCAAAGCAGGCCTACGAGCAGTACCTC. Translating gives CASSPKQAYEQYL.

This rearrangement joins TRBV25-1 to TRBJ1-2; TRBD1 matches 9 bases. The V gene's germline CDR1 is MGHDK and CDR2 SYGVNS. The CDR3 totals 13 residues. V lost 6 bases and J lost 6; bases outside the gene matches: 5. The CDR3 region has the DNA TGTGCCAGCAGAAGGGGACAGGGTAATGGCTACACCTTC. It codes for CASRRGQGNGYTF.